This TCR beta chain came from a study of blood T cell repertoires in COVID-19. Background on the study: Material from acute and convalescent COVID-19 was sourced from the United States, Italy and Spain. In each case, the material was cDNA or gDNA derived from T cells, B-cell-depleted T cells, or PBMCs.

This CDR3 is 15 amino acids long. Germline values: CDR1 KGHDR, CDR2 SFDVKD. Trimming stripped 7 bases from V and 3 bases from J, with 17 bases between. Original data processing: Scientists estimated how many nucleated cells there were by amplifying reference gene primers. TCRdb's copy holds only in-frame clones and misses some; the assay was immunoSEQ multiplex PCR. V, J and clone size derive from that table, while D and trimming were established from the DNA sequence. The profile shows around 180,000 clones, about four fifths of them singletons. The specimen was peripheral blood. The TCR originated in an elderly woman with active or convalescent COVID-19. The rearrangement joins TRBV24-1 to TRBJ2-5; possibly TRBD2 for D (7 bases). CDR3 in amino acids: CATSTPQGGKETQYF. CDR3 bases: TGTGCCACCAGCACCCCACAGGGAGGGAAAGAGACCCAGTACTTC.